This is a list of T cell receptor beta chains from one sample in a study of monozygotic twins with inflammatory bowel disease. No DNA is given; TCRdb re-called the 5' RACE reads and lists each CDR3 protein once. The listing contains approximately 380,000 distinct CDR3 sequences. Sequenced sample: blood. Receptor source: a human donor with ulcerative colitis or Crohn's disease, or a healthy co-twin of an affected twin (not recorded which). Each CDR3 is given with its conserved first and last residue.

CDR3 | J | V
CASSPDRLNFITGDTQYF | TRBJ2-3 | TRBV7-8
CASSLLDRGGNEQFF | TRBJ2-1 | TRBV7-7
CASSHPKTAGTTYEQYF | TRBJ2-7 | TRBV6-1
CASSFQTSGDTDTQYF | TRBJ2-3 | TRBV7-9
CASSQGRTEQYF | TRBJ2-7 | TRBV5-1
CASSQDRLAYEQFF | TRBJ2-1 | TRBV4-1
CAGNYRGWYEQYF | TRBJ2-7 | TRBV30
CASSLDRGDTQYF | TRBJ2-3 | TRBV11-2
CASSQGQGFEAFF | TRBJ1-1 | TRBV4-1
CASSYQGWEGETQYF | TRBJ2-5 | TRBV6-5
CASRRTVPSTEAFF | TRBJ1-1 | TRBV27
CASSEAWGQGDF | TRBJ2-7 | TRBV2
CASSVGLNTEAFF | TRBJ1-1 | TRBV11-1
CASSLASGGGGDTQYF | TRBJ2-3 | TRBV5-1
CASSLVGTGIYNSPLHF | TRBJ1-6 | TRBV7-8
CASSPRDGRYNEQFF | TRBJ2-1 | TRBV5-1
CSARDPGGNTIYF | TRBJ1-3 | TRBV20-1
CASSNRDRPYEQYF | TRBJ2-7 | TRBV5-5
CASSPGRKNTGELFF | TRBJ2-2 | TRBV5-1
CASSLLGAEETQYF | TRBJ2-5 | TRBV6-5
CASTRGGTYNEQFF | TRBJ2-1 | TRBV7-6
CATTMGSNQPQHF | TRBJ1-5 | TRBV28